What follows are 4 T cell receptor beta chains derived from one specimen sequenced in a study of blood T cell repertoires in COVID-19 (TCRdb year 2020). The receptor library was made with the immunoSEQ multiplex PCR assay. TCRdb provides this immuneACCESS table in a form limited to in-frame rearrangements. Some clones are lacking; in checked studies, under half of them reflect an unresolved V gene, and why the rest are absent is not known. For this sample the table gives 310,000 or so clones, of which 70% to 90% were detected only once. Nearly 6.5% of the sample lies in the top ten. The sample consisted of peripheral blood. These receptor sequences come from a man aged 18-30 years who had recovered from COVID-19.

This clone was picked up one time. DNA of the CDR3: TGTGCCAGCAGCAGGGACAGCCCCAACGAAGCTTTCTTT. Translating gives CASSRDSPNEAFF. The rearrangement links TRBV6-5 to TRBJ1-1; TRBD1 matches 7 bases. This CDR3 is built from 13 residues. The V gene's germline CDR1 is MNHEY and CDR2 SVGAGI. Losses at the gene ends were 6 bases for V and 8 bases for J; bases not matched to a gene: 9.

This chain connects TRBV19 to TRBJ2-7; D might be TRBD1 (6 bases). CDR1 and CDR2 (germline): LNHDA, SQIVND (reference sequence). The CDR3 is 12 amino acids. Trimming stripped 6 bases from V and 3 bases from J, with 9 bases between. The CDR3 DNA follows: TGTGCCAGTAGAGGACAGAACTACGAGCAGTACTTC. Encoded protein: CASRGQNYEQYF.

V is TRBV29-1 and J is TRBJ1-2; no firm D call. CDR1 SQVTM and CDR2 ANQGSEA come from the germline V gene. CDR3 length: 11 residues. V was pared by 1 base and J by 6 bases, with 6 bases between. CDR3 region: CSVEVYDGYTF. CDR3 DNA sequence: TGCAGCGTTGAAGTGTATGATGGCTACACCTTC.

This chain joins TRBV12-3 or TRBV12-4 and TRBJ1-2; possibly TRBD1 for D (6 bases). This CDR3 is 12 amino acids long. Trimming pared 6 bases from V and 6 bases from J, leaving 11 bases between. The CDR3 nucleotides read TGTGCCAGCAGCTCGGGACACGATGGCTACACCTTC. It specifies CASSSGHDGYTF.